Listed below are T cell receptor beta chains from one sample, sequenced in a study of T-cell reconstitution after alpha-beta-depleted transplantation in children. TCRdb itself ran the PCR reads through MiXCR, one entry per CDR3 protein. The profile shows 500,000 to 650,000 distinct CDR3 sequences, about an eighth of them singletons. The sample here was PBMCs, mostly from graft donor cells, taken 180 days after TCRalphabeta/CD19-depleted stem cell transplant. The receptors shown here come from a female patient between 2 and 15 years old who had a stem cell transplant for aplastic anemia, so the T cells may come from the graft donor. The CDR3 runs from the conserved cysteine through the conserved F or W. D genes are given only for firm matches. Clone size is stated in some rows and not others, as once, few, many or a class when expanded.

>-|TRBV6-2/TRBV6-3|-|TRBJ2-5
TGTGCCAGCAGTACCCGGCGTCAAGAGACCCAGTACTTC
CASSTRRQETQYF
>few|TRBV20-1|-|TRBJ1-2
TGCAGTGCCCCCCTAAAGCCCCCAGGGACCTATGGCTACACCTTC
CSAPLKPPGTYGYTF
>few|TRBV20-1|-|TRBJ2-4
TGCAGTGCTAGCCGGGACGGGTTGGCCAAAAACATTCAGTACTTC
CSASRDGLAKNIQYF
>few|TRBV9|-|TRBJ1-1
TGTGCCAGCAGCCCCCCCCCCACGGTCGGTGAAGCTTTCTTT
CASSPPPTVGEAFF
>few|TRBV4-3|TRBD2|TRBJ2-1
TGCGCCAGCAGCCACCGAGCGGGAGGACCTTACAATGAGCAGTTCTTC
CASSHRAGGPYNEQFF
>-|TRBV18|-|TRBJ1-4
TGTGCCAGCTCACCGGGCAGCCAGGAAACTAATGAAAAACTGTTTTTT
CASSPGSQETNEKLFF
>-|TRBV6-1|-|TRBJ2-3
TGTGCCAGCAGTATATCAGGCACAGATACGCAGTATTTT
CASSISGTDTQYF
>many|TRBV12-3/TRBV12-4|-|TRBJ1-2
TGTGCCAGCAGTTTCCAAGGGAGCGGCTACACCTTC
CASSFQGSGYTF
>many|TRBV7-3|-|TRBJ1-5
TGTGCCAGCAGCTTAACATTAGGTCAGCCCCAGCATTTT
CASSLTLGQPQHF
>few|TRBV10-3|-|TRBJ2-2
TGTGCCATCAGTGAACTGAACACCGGGGAGCTGTTTTTT
CAISELNTGELFF
>many|TRBV24-1|TRBD1|TRBJ2-3
TGTGCCACCAGTGATCCCGCAGGGGGAACATTGCATACGCAGTATTTT
CATSDPAGGTLHTQYF
>few|TRBV6-2/TRBV6-3|-|TRBJ2-1
TGTGCCATCACGAACCGGGACAACTACAATGAGCAGTTCTTC
CAITNRDNYNEQFF
>-|TRBV3-1|-|TRBJ2-1
TGTGCCAGCAGCCAAAAGAGGGATCCCTACAATGAGCAGTTCTTC
CASSQKRDPYNEQFF
>few|TRBV20-1|TRBD1|TRBJ1-4
TGCAGTGCTAGTCCGGGACAGGGGAATGAAAAACTGTTTTTT
CSASPGQGNEKLFF
>-|TRBV12-3/TRBV12-4|-|TRBJ2-7
TGTGCCAGCAGGACTTGGGCCTCCTACGAGCAGTACTTC
CASRTWASYEQYF
>-|TRBV6-2/TRBV6-3|-|TRBJ2-7
TGTGCCAGCAGTTACGGACGGGGATACTACGAGCAGTACTTC
CASSYGRGYYEQYF
>-|TRBV5-5|-|TRBJ2-3
TGTGCCAGCAGCTTAACAGGGACCATGAGGGATACGCAGTATTTT
CASSLTGTMRDTQYF
>-|TRBV20-1|-|TRBJ1-1
TGCAGTGCTCGGAGGGTGGACACTGAAGCTTTCTTT
CSARRVDTEAFF
>many|TRBV11-2|TRBD1|TRBJ2-1
TGTGCCAGCAGCTTAGATCAACAGGGGGGAAACAATGAGCAGTTCTTC
CASSLDQQGGNNEQFF
>few|TRBV23-1|TRBD1|TRBJ2-2
TGCGCCAGCACTCCGGGACAGGGGGCTGAGCTGTTTTTT
CASTPGQGAELFF
>-|TRBV29-1|TRBD1|TRBJ2-7
TGCAGCGCTGGAAACCGGGACAGGGGCGACGAGCAGTACTTC
CSAGNRDRGDEQYF
>few|TRBV7-9|-|TRBJ2-2
TGTGCCAGCAGCCGTTTACCCCTATCCCCAGGGACCGGGGAGCTGTTTTTT
CASSRLPLSPGTGELFF
>few|TRBV15|TRBD1|TRBJ2-1
TGTGCCACCAGCGAGAACACAGGGGGGTTCCGCAATGAGCAGTTCTTC
CATSENTGGFRNEQFF
>-|TRBV19|-|TRBJ2-1
TGTGCCAGTAGCCCACTGCCCCAGCGCGGCTACTCCTACAATGAGCAGTTCTTC
CASSPLPQRGYSYNEQFF
>few|TRBV29-1|TRBD1|TRBJ2-5
TGCAGCGGTTCGGACAGGGTAGGGACCCAGTACTTC
CSGSDRVGTQYF
>many|TRBV5-5|-|TRBJ2-4
TGTGCCAGCAGCTTCCTGGGGAAAGGCAAAAACATTCAGTACTTC
CASSFLGKGKNIQYF
>few|TRBV7-2|-|TRBJ1-3
TGTGCCAGCAGCTTAACTTCGAGCTCTGGAAACACCATATATTTT
CASSLTSSSGNTIYF
>few|TRBV4-3|-|TRBJ1-2
TGCGCCAGCAGCCAAGATGGTGGCCAGCTCTATGGCTACACCTTC
CASSQDGGQLYGYTF
>few|TRBV5-8|TRBD2|TRBJ2-2
TGTGCCAGCAGCTGGGGGGGGACCGGGGAGCTGTTTTTT
CASSWGGTGELFF
>-|TRBV11-1|TRBD1|TRBJ1-5
TGTGCCAGCAGCCCTGGGACAGTACCCAATCAGCCCCAGCATTTT
CASSPGTVPNQPQHF
>many|TRBV7-8|-|TRBJ2-1
TGTGCCAGCAGCTTAGTCCCGGACAGAAACAATGAGCAGTTCTTC
CASSLVPDRNNEQFF
>few|TRBV29-1|-|TRBJ1-2
TGCAGCGTTGTAAGGTACCACCGGGATGGCTACACCTTC
CSVVRYHRDGYTF
>-|TRBV5-1|-|TRBJ2-5
TGCGCCAGCAGCCAGGGATCCTCTCGGGGAGAGACCCAGTACTTC
CASSQGSSRGETQYF
>-|TRBV5-1|-|TRBJ2-7
TGCGCCAGCAGCCATTCAGGGGCCTCCTACGAGCAGTACTTC
CASSHSGASYEQYF
>few|TRBV7-9|TRBD2|TRBJ2-7
TGTGCCAGCAGCCCCGGACTAGCGGGAGACTTGCGTAGCGAGCAGTACTTC
CASSPGLAGDLRSEQYF
>few|TRBV20-1|-|TRBJ2-3
TGCAGTGCTCAGGACCACTCGGATACGCAGTATTTT
CSAQDHSDTQYF
>few|TRBV27|TRBD2|TRBJ2-1
TGTGCCAGCAGTTCCGACGGGGGGAGCTTTTACAATGAGCAGTTCTTC
CASSSDGGSFYNEQFF
>few|TRBV28|-|TRBJ1-1
TGTGCCAGCAGTTTATGGGGGTTTGAAACTGAAGCTTTCTTT
CASSLWGFETEAFF
>few|TRBV5-1|TRBD1|TRBJ2-3
TGCGCCAGCAGCCCGGGACAGCTCAGCACAGATACGCAGTATTTT
CASSPGQLSTDTQYF
>few|TRBV28|-|TRBJ1-2
TGTGCCAGCAGCCAAAGCCACTATGGCTACACCTTC
CASSQSHYGYTF
>many|TRBV29-1|-|TRBJ2-3
TGCAGCGTGACAACAGGGCCAGATACGCAGTATTTT
CSVTTGPDTQYF
>-|TRBV28|TRBD1|TRBJ2-3
TGTGCCAGCTTCCCTCAGGGACAGGGGTCAGATACGCAGTATTTT
CASFPQGQGSDTQYF
>many|TRBV27|-|TRBJ2-7
TGTGCCAGCAGTTTGGTGCAGACAGGTTCGCTCTACGAGCAGTACTTC
CASSLVQTGSLYEQYF
>-|TRBV11-2|-|TRBJ1-1
TGTGCCAGCAGCTTAGGCGGTCGGGGGCGAGCGAAGATGAACACTGAAGCTTTCTTT
CASSLGGRGRAKMNTEAFF